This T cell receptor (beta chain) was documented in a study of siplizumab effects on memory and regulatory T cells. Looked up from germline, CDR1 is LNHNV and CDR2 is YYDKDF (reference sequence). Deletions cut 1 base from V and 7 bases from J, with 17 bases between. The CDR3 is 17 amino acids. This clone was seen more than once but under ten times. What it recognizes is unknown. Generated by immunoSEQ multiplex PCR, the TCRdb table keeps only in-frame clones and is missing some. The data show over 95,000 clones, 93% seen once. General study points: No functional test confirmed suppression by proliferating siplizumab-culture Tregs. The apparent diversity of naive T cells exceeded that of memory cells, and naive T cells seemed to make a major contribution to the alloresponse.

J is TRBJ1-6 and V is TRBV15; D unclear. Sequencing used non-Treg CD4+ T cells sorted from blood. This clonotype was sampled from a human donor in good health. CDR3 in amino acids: CATSRAILTASNSPLHF. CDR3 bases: TGTGCCACCAGCAGAGCGATCTTAACAGCCTCCAATTCACCCCTCCACTTT.